Presented here are 17 T cell receptor beta chains from one specimen sequenced in a study of CD8+ T cells in alopecia areata (dated by TCRdb to 2016 to 2018). The treatment or condition label corresponds to: oral pan-JAK inhibitor, 5-10 mg twice daily. The library was built by means of the immunoSEQ multiplex PCR assay. To provide template for TCR sequencing, every sample had RNA extracted and reverse transcribed into cDNA. Drawn from immuneACCESS, this table holds only the in-frame rearrangements with V and J called that TCRdb kept. Clones are partly lost; checked studies trace under half to an unresolved V gene and leave the rest unexplained. A total of 200,000 to 250,000 clones appear in this sample, approximately 67% of them only once. The ten largest clones add up to around 1.3% of the sample. This specimen consisted of CD4+ T cells sorted from blood, obtained at approximately week 42, from a patient treated with tofacitinib. These receptors originate from a human donor with alopecia areata.

The gene calls are TRBV18 and TRBJ1-1; TRBD1 matches at 8 bases. This CDR3 has 14 amino acids. The J segment lost 5 bases and the V segment lost 3 bases, leaving 5 bases of the junction unmatched. CDR1 KGHSH and CDR2 LQKENI come from the germline V gene. CDR3: CASSPFDRGTEAFF. The DNA for the CDR3 is TGTGCCAGCTCACCTTTCGACAGGGGAACTGAAGCTTTCTTT.

The chain joins TRBV9 to TRBJ2-1; 7 bases match TRBD1. CDR1 and CDR2 (germline): SGDLS, YYNGEE. The V gene end was trimmed by 4 bases and the J gene end by 6 bases; junction bases not matched to a gene: 7. The CDR3 covers 14 residues. CDR3 loop: CASSHRQGPNEQFF. CDR3 DNA sequence: TGTGCCAGCAGCCATCGACAGGGTCCCAATGAGCAGTTCTTC.

This clone has only a few counts. Other DNA sequences of this sample code for an identical CDR3. This chain connects TRBV30 to TRBJ2-1; 8 bases are a match to TRBD1. This CDR3 comprises 15 residues. Germline V gene data show CDR1 as GTSNPN and CDR2 as SVGIG (reference sequence). J gave up 4 bases and V 3 bases, and 8 bases lay outside the gene matches. Here the CDR3 reads CAWSARGLWYNEQFF. CDR3 coding DNA: TGTGCCTGGAGCGCCAGGGGGCTCTGGTACAATGAGCAGTTCTTC.

The genes are TRBV6-5 and TRBJ1-3, with D possibly being TRBD1 (5 bases). The CDR3 runs to 12 residues. V was pared by 6 bases and J by 7 bases, with 10 bases between. Germline values: CDR1 MNHEY, CDR2 SVGAGI. CDR3 protein: CASRSQVNTIYF. The CDR3 DNA reads TGTGCCAGCAGATCACAGGTTAACACCATATATTTT.

Concerning this clone: At the DNA level, this CDR3 is encoded by other sequences in the same sample as well. The chain combines TRBV28 with TRBJ2-2; no clear D gene. The CDR3 extends over 13 amino acids. V dropped 2 bases and J dropped 2 bases, with 3 bases sitting between them. Germline values: CDR1 MDHEN, CDR2 SYDVKM. DNA for the CDR3: TGTGCCAGCAGTTTAGGCAACACCGGGGAGCTGTTTTTT. It codes for CASSLGNTGELFF.

This rearrangement joins TRBV9 to TRBJ1-2, with D possibly TRBD1 on 6 matching bases. V lost 0 bases and J 4 bases, leaving 16 bases between the germline ends. Germline V gene data show CDR1 as SGDLS and CDR2 as YYNGEE. CDR3 length: 16 amino acids. The CDR3 sequence: CASSVAPRGGPYGYTF. As DNA, the CDR3 is TGTGCCAGCAGCGTAGCTCCCAGGGGCGGCCCCTATGGCTACACCTTC.

The chain uses TRBV9 and TRBJ1-1, with D perhaps matching TRBD1 (5 bases). This CDR3 has 14 amino acids. V shed 1 base and J shed 5 bases, with 12 bases lying between them. The germline V gene has CDR1 SGDLS and CDR2 YYNGEE. This CDR3 is CASSVLQGKTEAFF. The CDR3 DNA sequence: TGTGCCAGCAGCGTATTGCAGGGTAAAACTGAAGCTTTCTTT.

This clone turned up a few times. The chain joins TRBV19 to TRBJ2-3; the match to TRBD2 covers 7 bases. The CDR3 is 13 amino acids. The J segment lost 5 bases and the V segment lost 6 bases, leaving 5 bases of the junction unmatched. Germline CDR1 and CDR2: LNHDA and SQIVND (reference sequence). The CDR3 DNA follows: TGTGCCAGTAGCACGACGGGGGGAGATACGCAGTATTTT. It yields the protein CASSTTGGDTQYF.

The chain uses TRBV29-1 and TRBJ1-2, with 9 bases aligning to TRBD1. Germline-derived CDR1 and CDR2 are SQVTM and ANQGSEA. The CDR3 runs 14 residues. Germline trimming cut 6 bases from V and 6 bases from J; bases unmatched to any gene: 11. The CDR3 DNA reads TGCAGCGTAGATCAGGGACAGGGTCAAGATGGCTACACCTTC. It translates to CSVDQGQGQDGYTF.

CDR3 DNA: TGTGCCTGGGGGTGGCAGGGAGGTCCCGCACCCGGGGAGCTGTTTTTT. Its translation is CAWGWQGGPAPGELFF. The chain recombines TRBV30 with TRBJ2-2; D is possibly TRBD2 (6 bases). Trimming left V 5 bases short and J 6 bases short, with 22 bases between. CDR1 is GTSNPN, CDR2 SVGIG, per germline (reference sequence). This CDR3 region has 16 residues.

The chain is built from TRBV5-1 and TRBJ1-1; tentative D call: TRBD1 (6 bases). The CDR3 is 14 amino acids. Per germline, CDR1 SGHRS and CDR2 YFSETQ. V lost 5 bases and J lost 1, with 12 bases in between. The CDR3 sequence is CASSRQAENTEAFF. CDR3 DNA sequence: TGCGCCAGCAGTCGACAGGCGGAGAACACTGAAGCTTTCTTT.

This sequence joins TRBV29-1 and TRBJ2-1; perhaps TRBD2 as D (6 bases). Trimming cost V 7 bases and J 12 bases, with 13 bases left between them. The CDR3 is made up of 10 amino acids. Germline values: CDR1 SQVTM, CDR2 ANQGSEA. CDR3 residues: CSGRLGRQFF. The CDR3 nucleotides are TGCAGCGGGAGACTAGGAAGGCAGTTCTTC.

This chain uses TRBV23-1 with TRBJ1-6; the D is unclear. TRBV23-1 is placed among ORFs of uncertain function. V shed 6 bases and J shed 7 bases, with 13 bases lying between them. CDR3 length: 14 residues. CDR3 in DNA: TGCGCCAGCAGCCAAGAAGGCGGAAATTCACCCCTCCACTTT. Its translation is CASSQEGGNSPLHF.

The rearrangement joins TRBV15 to TRBJ2-2; 7 bases are shared with TRBD2. CDR3 length equals 14 residues. The germline V gene encodes CDR1 LNHNV and CDR2 YYDKDF (reference sequence). V was clipped by 3 bases and J by 6 bases; unmatched bases: 4. CDR3 DNA sequence: TGTGCCACCAGCAGGGCTACTAGCGCCGGGGAGCTGTTTTTT. Its protein product is CATSRATSAGELFF. Together with reference TRBV15 and TRBJ2-2, the CDR3 gives the full variable domain: DAMVIQNPRYQVTQFGKPVTLSCSQTLNHNVMYWYQQKSSQAPKLLFHYYDKDFNNEADTPDNFQSRRPNTSFCFLDIRSPGLGDTAMYLCATSRATSAGELFFGEGSRLTVL.

V usage is TRBV11-3 and J usage is TRBJ2-2; D perhaps matches TRBD1 (5 bases). Trimming removed 2 bases at V and 6 bases at J, with 13 bases between. In germline, CDR1 is SGHNT, CDR2 YENEEA. This CDR3 comprises 15 residues. CDR3: CASSLLGVQAGELFF. The CDR3 DNA reads TGTGCCAGCAGCTTATTAGGTGTACAGGCCGGGGAGCTGTTTTTT.

The chain combines TRBV28 with TRBJ1-2; 8 nucleotides match TRBD1. This CDR3 has 13 residues. Germline CDR1 MDHEN, CDR2 SYDVKM. Unmatched junction bases numbered 6, after V lost 4 bases and J lost 8 bases. In DNA, the CDR3 is TGTGCCAGCAGTTCCCGGGACAGGTCCGGCTACACCTTC. Protein sequence: CASSSRDRSGYTF.

This rearrangement joins TRBV29-1 to TRBJ1-2; 9 nucleotides line up with TRBD1. The CDR3 sequence is 12 residues long. The germline CDR1 and CDR2 sequences are SQVTM and ANQGSEA. V shed 4 bases and J 4 bases; nucleotides not matched to a gene: 1. For the CDR3, the DNA is TGCAGCGTTGCGACAGGGGGCTATGGCTACACCTTC. Its translation is CSVATGGYGYTF.